The clone carrying this T cell receptor beta chain was detected ten times or more. Its cognate antigen is unknown. The record originates from a study of T-cell reconstitution after alpha-beta-depleted transplantation in children. Study-level results: About two months after transplant, alpha-beta T cells reportedly came from several hundred expanded graft clones. Newly produced T cells mostly provided counts and TCRbeta diversity after one year, as hyperexpanded clones declined.

This CDR3 is 16 amino acids long. The germline V gene encodes CDR1 DFQATT and CDR2 SNEGSKA (reference sequence). The V and J ends lost 1 base and 4 bases, in that order; junction bases with no gene match: 6. The library targeted TCRbeta and was prepared with unique molecular identifiers. A single record per CDR3 protein comes from TCRdb applying MiXCR to the PCR reads. The sample gives fewer than 350,000 distinct CDR3 sequences, approximately 7.3% of which show up once; around 10% is in the top ten. This receptor was taken from a female patient between 2 and 15 years old who had a stem cell transplant for Fanconi anemia, so the T cells may come from the graft donor. The material sequenced was peripheral blood, taken 360 days after TCRalphabeta/CD19-depleted stem cell transplant. The rearrangement links TRBV20-1 to TRBJ2-1; 11 bases are a match to TRBD2. As DNA, the CDR3 is TGCAGTGCTAGAGGATACCTAGCGGGGGGATACAATGAGCAGTTCTTC. Its protein product is CSARGYLAGGYNEQFF.